This T cell receptor beta chain was captured in a study of T cell repertoires in cytomegalovirus infection. Turning to the study itself: Signatures in public TCR beta sequences pointed to both CMV infection and matching HLA type. Study-wide results and caveats: Individuals carrying CMV plus the relevant HLA were identified by cumulative frequency of public TCR beta families. The ex vivo response was dominated by HLA-C-restricted CMV-specific TCR beta clonotypes.

TCRdb re-called the reads through MiXCR, storing one row per CDR3 protein. The table includes about 60,000 distinct CDR3 sequences, 25% to 40% detected once. Worth noting for this clonotype: Its antigen is unknown.

This CDR3 is 17 amino acids long. Unmatched junction bases numbered 4, after V lost 2 bases and J lost 2 bases. CDR1 and CDR2 from the germline V gene are MNHEY and SVGEGT. The receptor's source is a human donor in good health (CMV status not recorded). Some clones in this sample may be carry-over from other donors' samples. Specimen: PBMCs, sequenced either directly or after in vitro stimulation (not recorded which). The rearrangement joins TRBV6-2 or TRBV6-3 to TRBJ2-1; 12 bases fit TRBD2. The CDR3 DNA follows: TGTGCCAGCAGTTACCCTTGGACTAGCGGGACCTACAATGAGCAGTTCTTC. This codes for CASSYPWTSGTYNEQFF.